The clone carrying this T cell receptor beta chain was counted only a few times. Its antigen is not known. These data originate in a study of response to subunit inactivated influenza vaccine. Germline CDR1 is SGHTA and CDR2 is FQGTGA. V lost 5 bases and J 4 bases, leaving 18 bases between the germline ends. CDR3 length: 17 residues. TCRdb recomputed calls from the RT-PCR reads with MiXCR, one row per CDR3 protein. Of 450,000 to 500,000 distinct CDR3 sequences listed, approximately 11% are singletons. General study findings and limits: With each seasonal influenza vaccination, the authors suggested, few new T cells are recruited.

The source of this sequence is a man between 50 and 59 years old who received an inactivated influenza vaccine. The starting material was PBMCs from blood, obtained roughly 47 days after vaccination. The J gene is TRBJ2-6, the V gene TRBV7-3; no clear D gene. CDR3 region: CASSPTTVWSGANVLTF. In DNA, the CDR3 is TGTGCCAGCAGCCCTACTACGGTTTGGTCAGGGGCCAACGTCCTGACTTTC.